This entry lists 28 T cell receptor beta chains sequenced from one sample in a study of blood T cell repertoires in COVID-19. Some clones are missing from TCRdb's copy, which holds only in-frame ones; the method was immunoSEQ multiplex PCR. The table has about 200,000 clones, more than 70% seen once; the top ten hold around a sixth. Material: peripheral blood. Receptors originate from a person aged 70 to 85 with COVID-19, enrolled during active disease.

CDR3 residues: CASSFRLGINYNEQFF. As DNA, the CDR3 is TGTGCCAGCAGTTTCCGTTTGGGCATTAACTACAATGAGCAGTTCTTC. The chain has TRBV27 and TRBJ2-1; D gene uncertain. The CDR3 is 16 amino acids. V was shortened by 3 bases and J by 3 bases, with 15 bases between the two germline ends. In germline, CDR1 is MNHEY, CDR2 SMNVEV (reference sequence).

The V call is TRBV28, the J call TRBJ2-2, with D hard to call. The CDR3 is 14 residues long. Germline loops: CDR1 MDHEN, CDR2 SYDVKM. Trimming shortened V by 5 bases and J by 3 bases, and 10 bases separated the two germline ends. The CDR3, as DNA: TGTGCCAGCAGTATCTTACGGGACACCGGGGAGCTGTTTTTT. This sequence encodes CASSILRDTGELFF.

This clone came up once. This chain connects TRBV25-1 to TRBJ1-1; D is undetermined. The germline V and J ends were trimmed by 1 base and 0 bases, with 9 bases remaining between them. CDR3 size: 15 residues. CDR1 is MGHDK, CDR2 SYGVNS, per germline. DNA of the CDR3: TGTGCCAGCAGTGAATCCCTGACTCTGAACACTGAAGCTTTCTTT. Encoded protein: CASSESLTLNTEAFF.

The rearrangement links TRBV3-1 (or the pseudogene TRBV3-2) to TRBJ2-2; TRBD1 matches 7 bases. Germline CDR1 reads LGHDT; CDR2 reads YNNKEL (reference sequence). V trimming: 1 base; J trimming: 5 bases; junction bases outside the gene matches: 4. The CDR3 loop spans 15 amino acids. The CDR3 DNA sequence: TGTGCCAGCAGCCAAGTGGGACAGAAGACCGGGGAGCTGTTTTTT. It codes for CASSQVGQKTGELFF.

V and J are TRBV7-2 and TRBJ2-6, with D unresolved. Deletions cut 3 bases from V and 1 base from J, with 7 bases between. CDR1 and CDR2 from the germline V gene are SGHTA and FQGNSA. CDR3 length: 15 amino acids. CDR3 DNA: TGTGCCAGCAGCTTGAAGCTGTCTGGGGCCAACGTCCTGACTTTC. It translates to CASSLKLSGANVLTF.

This clone was seen a few times. The V call is TRBV25-1, the J call TRBJ2-7; 8 bases line up with TRBD1. The CDR3 loop spans 14 amino acids. The germline CDR1 and CDR2 sequences are MGHDK and SYGVNS. J was trimmed by 2 bases and V by 7 bases; bases with no gene match: 7. The CDR3 DNA follows: TGTGCCAGCACTCGGACAGGGCCCGCCTACGAGCAGTACTTC. This gives the protein CASTRTGPAYEQYF.

Notes on this clone: The sample carries other DNA sequences with the same CDR3. The chain recombines TRBV5-1 with TRBJ1-1; 9 bases agree with TRBD1. Germline CDR1 SGHRS, CDR2 YFSETQ. The trim removed 4 bases at V and 3 bases at J, leaving 1 base unmatched. The CDR3 contains 13 residues. CDR3 sequence reads: CASSRTGDTEAFF. The CDR3 DNA sequence: TGCGCCAGCAGCAGGACAGGGGACACTGAAGCTTTCTTT.

The rearrangement links TRBV28 to TRBJ1-4; no reliable D call. This CDR3 has 12 amino acids. V lost 9 bases and J 2 bases, leaving 7 bases between the germline ends. Germline V gene data show CDR1 as MDHEN and CDR2 as SYDVKM. The CDR3 coding sequence is TGTGCCAGTACAGTCACTAATGAAAAACTGTTTTTT. It specifies CASTVTNEKLFF. The variable domain in full, with the rest retrieved from reference TRBV28 and TRBJ1-4, is DVKVTQSSRYLVKRTGEKVFLECVQDMDHENMFWYRQDPGLGLRLIYFSYDVKMKEKGDIPEGYSVSREKKERFSLILESASTNQTSMYLCASTVTNEKLFFGSGTQLSVL.

J is TRBJ1-5 and V is TRBV7-2; D uncertain. Germline V gene lookup returns CDR1 SGHTA and CDR2 FQGNSA. Trimming removed 5 bases at V and 4 bases at J, with 12 bases between. There are 14 residues in the CDR3. The CDR3: CASSPRFENQPQHF. The CDR3 bases are TGTGCCAGCAGCCCCCGTTTCGAGAATCAGCCCCAGCATTTT.

The V and J genes are TRBV4-3 and TRBJ2-6, with 8 bases aligning to TRBD1. Trimming cost V 8 bases and J 0 bases; bases outside gene matches: 3. This CDR3 comprises 15 residues. Germline V gene data show CDR1 as LGHNA and CDR2 as YSLEER. The CDR3 reads CASRDRSSGANVLTF. Written as DNA, the CDR3 is TGCGCCAGCCGGGACAGGAGCTCTGGGGCCAACGTCCTGACTTTC.

This clone was seen once. The rearrangement links TRBV6-2 or TRBV6-3 to TRBJ1-5, with D tentatively TRBD1 (5 bases). Germline assignment: CDR1 MNHEY and CDR2 SVGEGT. CDR3 size: 17 residues. Trimming cost V 5 bases and J 2 bases, with 19 bases left between them. CDR3 sequence: CASSIRGTGNGNQPQHF. The CDR3 nucleotides read TGTGCCAGCAGTATTCGGGGGACGGGTAATGGCAATCAGCCCCAGCATTTT.

This clone was recorded only once. The rearrangement uses TRBV6-5 and TRBJ2-1; no clear D. V was cut by 11 bases and J by 0 bases, with 17 bases left in between. This CDR3 region has 15 residues. Germline CDR1 is MNHEY and CDR2 is SVGAGI. The CDR3 is CALTLLMSSYNEQFF. DNA of the CDR3: TGTGCCTTAACCTTGTTGATGAGCTCCTACAATGAGCAGTTCTTC.

The chain joins TRBV15 to TRBJ2-7; D not certain. The CDR3 totals 15 residues. V lost 0 bases and J 1 base, leaving 10 bases between the germline ends. Germline V gene data show CDR1 as LNHNV and CDR2 as YYDKDF (reference sequence). CDR3 bases: TGTGCCACCAGCAGAGATTTGGCTAGATCCTACGAGCAGTACTTC. Translating gives CATSRDLARSYEQYF.

The chain has TRBV6-2 or TRBV6-3 and TRBJ2-4; 9 positions match TRBD2. The CDR3 is made up of 15 amino acids. The V segment lost 0 bases and the J segment 9 bases; nucleotides outside the gene matches: 6. Germline V lookup: CDR1 MNHEY, CDR2 SVGEGT. CDR3 nucleotide sequence: TGTGCCAGCAGTTACTCGATGACAGCGGGGGGCATTCAGTACTTC. This codes for CASSYSMTAGGIQYF.

This sequence joins TRBV7-9 and TRBJ1-1; D ambiguous. Trimming shortened V by 5 bases and J by 0 bases, and 10 bases separated the two germline ends. Germline lookup yields CDR1 SEHNR and CDR2 FQNEAQ (reference sequence). This CDR3 spans 14 amino acids. CDR3 sequence: CASSPVRVNTEAFF. CDR3 nucleotide sequence: TGTGCCAGCAGCCCGGTGCGGGTGAACACTGAAGCTTTCTTT.

The chain has TRBV9 and TRBJ2-3; 16 bases line up with TRBD2. CDR3 size: 21 residues. J was trimmed by 2 bases and V by 0 bases; bases with no gene match: 12. Germline lookup yields CDR1 SGDLS and CDR2 YYNGEE. CDR3 sequence reads: CASSVEPGTSGGVAHTDTQYF. CDR3 sequence (DNA): TGTGCCAGCAGCGTAGAGCCCGGGACTAGCGGGGGGGTGGCTCACACAGATACGCAGTATTTT.

V gene TRBV5-1 combines with J gene TRBJ2-1; D remains ambiguous. CDR3 length equals 15 residues. The V gene's germline CDR1 is SGHRS and CDR2 YFSETQ. V lost 0 bases, J lost 0 bases, and 7 bases lay in between. The CDR3: CASSLERSSYNEQFF. CDR3 nucleotide sequence: TGCGCCAGCAGCTTGGAGAGGAGCTCCTACAATGAGCAGTTCTTC.

This chain connects TRBV19 to TRBJ2-1; 8 bases align to TRBD2. Germline CDR1 LNHDA, CDR2 SQIVND (reference sequence). With 4 bases clipped from V and 4 bases from J, the junction kept 3 bases outside the gene matches. The CDR3 contains 14 residues. CDR3 nucleotide sequence: TGTGCCAGTAGTACGGGGGGGGATTACAATGAGCAGTTCTTC. It yields the protein CASSTGGDYNEQFF.

This clone turned up a few times. The V call is TRBV19, the J call TRBJ1-5; TRBD1 might be the D (6 bases). The CDR3 extends over 16 amino acids. The V gene's germline CDR1 is LNHDA and CDR2 SQIVND (reference sequence). V lost 0 bases and J lost 0, with 9 bases in between. The DNA of the CDR3 is TGTGCCAGTAGTATAGACCGGACAGCTAGCAATCAGCCCCAGCATTTT. Its protein product is CASSIDRTASNQPQHF.

V and J are TRBV7-9 and TRBJ2-1, with 10 bases matching TRBD2. V lost 4 bases, J lost 8 bases, and 11 bases stayed unmatched. The CDR3 covers 16 residues. From germline, CDR1 is SEHNR and CDR2 FQNEAQ (reference sequence). The CDR3: CASSSPGMLAGDEQFF. For the CDR3, the DNA is TGTGCCAGCAGCTCTCCAGGCATGCTAGCGGGAGATGAGCAGTTCTTC.

This chain connects TRBV6-5 to TRBJ1-2, with D possibly TRBD1 on 5 matching bases. The CDR3 runs to 15 residues. Between the trimmed V and J ends, which lost 4 bases and 7 bases, there was a span of 19 bases. Germline V gene sequence: CDR1 MNHEY, CDR2 SVGAGI. CDR3 DNA sequence: TGTGCCAGCAGTTCAGTAGGCCCCCAGGGCGGTGGCTACACCTTC. Amino acid sequence: CASSSVGPQGGGYTF.

The chain uses TRBV5-6 and TRBJ2-4; D might be TRBD1 (6 bases). Germline CDR1 reads SGHDT; CDR2 reads YYEEEE. The length of the CDR3 is 14 residues. Trimming pared 4 bases from V and 6 bases from J, leaving 14 bases between. The CDR3 nucleotides read TGTGCCAGCAGCAGGGGGACCCTCGGAAACATTCAGTACTTC. Translation gives CASSRGTLGNIQYF.

This rearrangement joins TRBV30 to TRBJ1-6, with unresolved D. The CDR3 runs to 13 residues. V dropped 4 bases and J dropped 5 bases, with 9 bases sitting between them. CDR1 and CDR2 from the germline V gene are GTSNPN and SVGIG (reference sequence). DNA of the CDR3: TGTGCCTGGACGGCGGCGGATAATTCACCCCTCCACTTT. Its protein is CAWTAADNSPLHF.

The chain combines TRBV7-6 with TRBJ2-2; 7 bases agree with TRBD2. The CDR3 runs to 18 residues. Germline V gives CDR1 SGHVS, CDR2 FNYEAQ. Germline trimming cut 2 bases from V and 2 bases from J; bases unmatched to any gene: 11. As DNA, the CDR3 is TGTGCCAGCAGCTTATGGCGGGGGACGCTTTCTAACACCGGGGAGCTGTTTTTT. Encoded protein: CASSLWRGTLSNTGELFF. Full variable domain (remainder filled in from reference TRBV7-6 and TRBJ2-2): GAGVSQSPRYKVTKRGQDVALRCDPISGHVSLYWYRQALGQGPEFLTYFNYEAQQDKSGLPNDRFSAERPEGSISTLTIQRTEQRDSAMYRCASSLWRGTLSNTGELFFGEGSRLTVL.

The chain employs TRBV13 and TRBJ1-2; 12 nucleotides agree with TRBD1. This CDR3 has 19 residues. Germline V gene data show CDR1 as PRHDT and CDR2 as FYEKMQ (reference sequence). V lost 4 bases and J lost 1; bases outside the gene matches: 13. The CDR3 loop reads CASSWRGQGAARINYGYTF. The CDR3 nucleotides read TGTGCCAGCAGCTGGAGGGGACAGGGGGCCGCGAGGATTAACTATGGCTACACCTTC.

This clone was observed a single time. The chain recombines TRBV5-1 with TRBJ2-2; D perhaps matches TRBD1 (5 bases). Germline values: CDR1 SGHRS, CDR2 YFSETQ. This CDR3 is built from 15 residues. Trimming pared 4 bases from V and 9 bases from J, leaving 19 bases between. This CDR3 is CASSAGQSNSRELFF. DNA for the CDR3: TGCGCCAGCAGCGCCGGACAATCGAACAGTAGGGAGCTGTTTTTT.

The rearrangement links TRBV30 to TRBJ2-3, with 7 bases that match TRBD2. The J segment lost 2 bases and the V segment lost 0 bases, leaving 11 bases of the junction unmatched. The germline gives CDR1 GTSNPN, CDR2 SVGIG (reference sequence). The CDR3 spans 17 residues. This CDR3 is CAWSVRGELFLTDTQYF. The CDR3 DNA reads TGTGCCTGGAGTGTACGGGGGGAGCTATTCCTCACAGATACGCAGTATTTT.

J is TRBJ1-1 and V is TRBV9; no reliable D call. The V end lost 4 bases, the J end lost 12 bases, and 13 bases lay between the germline ends. Germline assignment: CDR1 SGDLS and CDR2 YYNGEE. The length of the CDR3 is 11 residues. In DNA form, the CDR3 reads TGTGCCAGCAGCTCGAGTGGGCGAACTTTCTTT. Protein: CASSSSGRTFF.